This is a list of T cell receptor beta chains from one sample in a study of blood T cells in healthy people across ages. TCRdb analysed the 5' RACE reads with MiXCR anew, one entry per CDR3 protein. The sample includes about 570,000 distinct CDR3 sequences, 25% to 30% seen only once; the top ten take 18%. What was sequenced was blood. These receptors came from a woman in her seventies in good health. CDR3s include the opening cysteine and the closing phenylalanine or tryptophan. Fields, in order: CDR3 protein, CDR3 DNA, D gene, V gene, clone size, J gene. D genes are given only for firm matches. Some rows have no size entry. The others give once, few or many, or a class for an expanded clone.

CASSRTLMNTEAFF TGTGCCAGCAGTCGGACCCTAATGAACACTGAAGCTTTCTTT . TRBV7-2 . TRBJ1-1
CASSPGGSGETQYF TGTGCCAGCAGCCCGGGGGGTTCGGGAGAGACCCAGTACTTC TRBD2 TRBV6-5 . TRBJ2-5
CSARAPSYTGELFF TGCAGTGCTAGGGCTCCGAGTTACACCGGGGAGCTGTTTTTT . TRBV20-1 . TRBJ2-2
CASSQDSLAGATGTQYF TGCGCCAGCAGCCAAGATTCGCTAGCGGGGGCCACTGGGACCCAGTACTTC TRBD2 TRBV4-3 few TRBJ2-5
CASSAQGFATNEKLFF TGTGCCAGCAGCGCACAGGGATTTGCAACTAATGAAAAACTGTTTTTT . TRBV7-2 few TRBJ1-4
CASSLRQVADTQYF TGTGCCAGCAGTCTTAGACAGGTTGCAGATACGCAGTATTTT . TRBV6-2/TRBV6-3 . TRBJ2-3
CASSKGATEQYF TGTGCCAGCAGTAAGGGGGCGACCGAGCAGTACTTC TRBD1 TRBV6-2/TRBV6-3 . TRBJ2-7
CASSPPEEELFF TGTGCCAGCAGCCCACCCGAAGAGGAGCTGTTTTTT . TRBV28 . TRBJ2-2
CASSSSRGNQPQHF TGTGCCAGCAGCTCTTCCAGGGGAAATCAGCCCCAGCATTTT . TRBV7-9 few TRBJ1-5
CATNRDGCNEQFF TGTGCCACAAACCGGGACGGGTGCAATGAGCAGTTCTTC . TRBV7-2 . TRBJ2-1
CASSQDEASGTDTQYF TGTGCCAGCAGCCAAGATGAAGCGTCAGGCACAGATACGCAGTATTTT . TRBV3-1 . TRBJ2-3
CASSLAYQETQYF TGTGCCAGCTCACTAGCGTACCAAGAGACCCAGTACTTC TRBD2 TRBV7-2 many TRBJ2-5
CASASLAGGPEQFF TGTGCCAGCGCAAGTCTGGCGGGGGGGCCTGAGCAGTTCTTC TRBD2 TRBV5-5 . TRBJ2-1
CASSPARATNEKLFF TGTGCCAGCAGCCCGGCCAGGGCCACTAATGAAAAACTGTTTTTT . TRBV7-9 . TRBJ1-4
CASSRIPYEQYF TGTGCCAGCAGCCGGATTCCCTACGAGCAGTACTTC . TRBV28 few TRBJ2-7
CSARDLGTAYEQYF TGCAGTGCTAGAGATCTTGGGACGGCCTACGAGCAGTACTTC . TRBV20-1 . TRBJ2-7
CASSGGGDTQYF TGTGCCAGCAGTGGGGGAGGGGATACGCAGTATTTT TRBD2 TRBV7-9 many TRBJ2-3
CSARDSTSGDQETQYF TGCAGTGCTAGAGATTCGACTAGCGGGGACCAAGAGACCCAGTACTTC TRBD2 TRBV20-1 many TRBJ2-5
CASSVGPTGDNSPLHF TGTGCCAGCAGCGTAGGCCCGACAGGGGATAATTCACCCCTCCACTTT TRBD1 TRBV9 . TRBJ1-6